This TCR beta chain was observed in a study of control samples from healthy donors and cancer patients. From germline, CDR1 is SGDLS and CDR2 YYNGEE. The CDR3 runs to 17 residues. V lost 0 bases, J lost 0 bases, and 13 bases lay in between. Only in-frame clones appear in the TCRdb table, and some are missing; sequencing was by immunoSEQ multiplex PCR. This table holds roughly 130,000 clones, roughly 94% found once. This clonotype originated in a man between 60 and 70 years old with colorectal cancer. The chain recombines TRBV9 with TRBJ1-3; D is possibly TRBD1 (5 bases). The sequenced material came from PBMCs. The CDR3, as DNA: TGTGCCAGCAGCGTAGGATCAGGGCCCTTCTCTGGAAACACCATATATTTT. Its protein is CASSVGSGPFSGNTIYF.